This T cell receptor (beta chain) comes out of a study of shared clonotypes between healthy human individuals. Study-wide points: Generation probability values for non-shared clonotypes were lower than those for clonotypes shared by all four donors. Generally, naive subsets came out with larger estimated richness than memory subsets.

About this clone: Its antigen is unidentified.

Sequencing was performed with immunoSEQ multiplex PCR; in TCRdb, only in-frame clones are kept and a portion is missing. The sample has approximately 2.1 million clones, 93% seen once. The CDR3 runs 13 residues. Germline CDR1 is MDHEN and CDR2 is SYDVKM. Trimming cost V 2 bases and J 12 bases, with 17 bases left between them. This clonotype originated in a man aged 18 to 30 in good health. Some clones in this sample may be carry-over from other donors' samples. The chain combines TRBV28 with TRBJ2-7, with a possible D match to TRBD2 (6 bases). Sequenced material: naive CD4+ T cells from PBMCs. As for subset: CD45RA+ positively selected. The CDR3 coding sequence is TGTGCCAGCAGTTTAGCGGGAAAGTCTGATTCGTACTTC. It specifies CASSLAGKSDSYF.